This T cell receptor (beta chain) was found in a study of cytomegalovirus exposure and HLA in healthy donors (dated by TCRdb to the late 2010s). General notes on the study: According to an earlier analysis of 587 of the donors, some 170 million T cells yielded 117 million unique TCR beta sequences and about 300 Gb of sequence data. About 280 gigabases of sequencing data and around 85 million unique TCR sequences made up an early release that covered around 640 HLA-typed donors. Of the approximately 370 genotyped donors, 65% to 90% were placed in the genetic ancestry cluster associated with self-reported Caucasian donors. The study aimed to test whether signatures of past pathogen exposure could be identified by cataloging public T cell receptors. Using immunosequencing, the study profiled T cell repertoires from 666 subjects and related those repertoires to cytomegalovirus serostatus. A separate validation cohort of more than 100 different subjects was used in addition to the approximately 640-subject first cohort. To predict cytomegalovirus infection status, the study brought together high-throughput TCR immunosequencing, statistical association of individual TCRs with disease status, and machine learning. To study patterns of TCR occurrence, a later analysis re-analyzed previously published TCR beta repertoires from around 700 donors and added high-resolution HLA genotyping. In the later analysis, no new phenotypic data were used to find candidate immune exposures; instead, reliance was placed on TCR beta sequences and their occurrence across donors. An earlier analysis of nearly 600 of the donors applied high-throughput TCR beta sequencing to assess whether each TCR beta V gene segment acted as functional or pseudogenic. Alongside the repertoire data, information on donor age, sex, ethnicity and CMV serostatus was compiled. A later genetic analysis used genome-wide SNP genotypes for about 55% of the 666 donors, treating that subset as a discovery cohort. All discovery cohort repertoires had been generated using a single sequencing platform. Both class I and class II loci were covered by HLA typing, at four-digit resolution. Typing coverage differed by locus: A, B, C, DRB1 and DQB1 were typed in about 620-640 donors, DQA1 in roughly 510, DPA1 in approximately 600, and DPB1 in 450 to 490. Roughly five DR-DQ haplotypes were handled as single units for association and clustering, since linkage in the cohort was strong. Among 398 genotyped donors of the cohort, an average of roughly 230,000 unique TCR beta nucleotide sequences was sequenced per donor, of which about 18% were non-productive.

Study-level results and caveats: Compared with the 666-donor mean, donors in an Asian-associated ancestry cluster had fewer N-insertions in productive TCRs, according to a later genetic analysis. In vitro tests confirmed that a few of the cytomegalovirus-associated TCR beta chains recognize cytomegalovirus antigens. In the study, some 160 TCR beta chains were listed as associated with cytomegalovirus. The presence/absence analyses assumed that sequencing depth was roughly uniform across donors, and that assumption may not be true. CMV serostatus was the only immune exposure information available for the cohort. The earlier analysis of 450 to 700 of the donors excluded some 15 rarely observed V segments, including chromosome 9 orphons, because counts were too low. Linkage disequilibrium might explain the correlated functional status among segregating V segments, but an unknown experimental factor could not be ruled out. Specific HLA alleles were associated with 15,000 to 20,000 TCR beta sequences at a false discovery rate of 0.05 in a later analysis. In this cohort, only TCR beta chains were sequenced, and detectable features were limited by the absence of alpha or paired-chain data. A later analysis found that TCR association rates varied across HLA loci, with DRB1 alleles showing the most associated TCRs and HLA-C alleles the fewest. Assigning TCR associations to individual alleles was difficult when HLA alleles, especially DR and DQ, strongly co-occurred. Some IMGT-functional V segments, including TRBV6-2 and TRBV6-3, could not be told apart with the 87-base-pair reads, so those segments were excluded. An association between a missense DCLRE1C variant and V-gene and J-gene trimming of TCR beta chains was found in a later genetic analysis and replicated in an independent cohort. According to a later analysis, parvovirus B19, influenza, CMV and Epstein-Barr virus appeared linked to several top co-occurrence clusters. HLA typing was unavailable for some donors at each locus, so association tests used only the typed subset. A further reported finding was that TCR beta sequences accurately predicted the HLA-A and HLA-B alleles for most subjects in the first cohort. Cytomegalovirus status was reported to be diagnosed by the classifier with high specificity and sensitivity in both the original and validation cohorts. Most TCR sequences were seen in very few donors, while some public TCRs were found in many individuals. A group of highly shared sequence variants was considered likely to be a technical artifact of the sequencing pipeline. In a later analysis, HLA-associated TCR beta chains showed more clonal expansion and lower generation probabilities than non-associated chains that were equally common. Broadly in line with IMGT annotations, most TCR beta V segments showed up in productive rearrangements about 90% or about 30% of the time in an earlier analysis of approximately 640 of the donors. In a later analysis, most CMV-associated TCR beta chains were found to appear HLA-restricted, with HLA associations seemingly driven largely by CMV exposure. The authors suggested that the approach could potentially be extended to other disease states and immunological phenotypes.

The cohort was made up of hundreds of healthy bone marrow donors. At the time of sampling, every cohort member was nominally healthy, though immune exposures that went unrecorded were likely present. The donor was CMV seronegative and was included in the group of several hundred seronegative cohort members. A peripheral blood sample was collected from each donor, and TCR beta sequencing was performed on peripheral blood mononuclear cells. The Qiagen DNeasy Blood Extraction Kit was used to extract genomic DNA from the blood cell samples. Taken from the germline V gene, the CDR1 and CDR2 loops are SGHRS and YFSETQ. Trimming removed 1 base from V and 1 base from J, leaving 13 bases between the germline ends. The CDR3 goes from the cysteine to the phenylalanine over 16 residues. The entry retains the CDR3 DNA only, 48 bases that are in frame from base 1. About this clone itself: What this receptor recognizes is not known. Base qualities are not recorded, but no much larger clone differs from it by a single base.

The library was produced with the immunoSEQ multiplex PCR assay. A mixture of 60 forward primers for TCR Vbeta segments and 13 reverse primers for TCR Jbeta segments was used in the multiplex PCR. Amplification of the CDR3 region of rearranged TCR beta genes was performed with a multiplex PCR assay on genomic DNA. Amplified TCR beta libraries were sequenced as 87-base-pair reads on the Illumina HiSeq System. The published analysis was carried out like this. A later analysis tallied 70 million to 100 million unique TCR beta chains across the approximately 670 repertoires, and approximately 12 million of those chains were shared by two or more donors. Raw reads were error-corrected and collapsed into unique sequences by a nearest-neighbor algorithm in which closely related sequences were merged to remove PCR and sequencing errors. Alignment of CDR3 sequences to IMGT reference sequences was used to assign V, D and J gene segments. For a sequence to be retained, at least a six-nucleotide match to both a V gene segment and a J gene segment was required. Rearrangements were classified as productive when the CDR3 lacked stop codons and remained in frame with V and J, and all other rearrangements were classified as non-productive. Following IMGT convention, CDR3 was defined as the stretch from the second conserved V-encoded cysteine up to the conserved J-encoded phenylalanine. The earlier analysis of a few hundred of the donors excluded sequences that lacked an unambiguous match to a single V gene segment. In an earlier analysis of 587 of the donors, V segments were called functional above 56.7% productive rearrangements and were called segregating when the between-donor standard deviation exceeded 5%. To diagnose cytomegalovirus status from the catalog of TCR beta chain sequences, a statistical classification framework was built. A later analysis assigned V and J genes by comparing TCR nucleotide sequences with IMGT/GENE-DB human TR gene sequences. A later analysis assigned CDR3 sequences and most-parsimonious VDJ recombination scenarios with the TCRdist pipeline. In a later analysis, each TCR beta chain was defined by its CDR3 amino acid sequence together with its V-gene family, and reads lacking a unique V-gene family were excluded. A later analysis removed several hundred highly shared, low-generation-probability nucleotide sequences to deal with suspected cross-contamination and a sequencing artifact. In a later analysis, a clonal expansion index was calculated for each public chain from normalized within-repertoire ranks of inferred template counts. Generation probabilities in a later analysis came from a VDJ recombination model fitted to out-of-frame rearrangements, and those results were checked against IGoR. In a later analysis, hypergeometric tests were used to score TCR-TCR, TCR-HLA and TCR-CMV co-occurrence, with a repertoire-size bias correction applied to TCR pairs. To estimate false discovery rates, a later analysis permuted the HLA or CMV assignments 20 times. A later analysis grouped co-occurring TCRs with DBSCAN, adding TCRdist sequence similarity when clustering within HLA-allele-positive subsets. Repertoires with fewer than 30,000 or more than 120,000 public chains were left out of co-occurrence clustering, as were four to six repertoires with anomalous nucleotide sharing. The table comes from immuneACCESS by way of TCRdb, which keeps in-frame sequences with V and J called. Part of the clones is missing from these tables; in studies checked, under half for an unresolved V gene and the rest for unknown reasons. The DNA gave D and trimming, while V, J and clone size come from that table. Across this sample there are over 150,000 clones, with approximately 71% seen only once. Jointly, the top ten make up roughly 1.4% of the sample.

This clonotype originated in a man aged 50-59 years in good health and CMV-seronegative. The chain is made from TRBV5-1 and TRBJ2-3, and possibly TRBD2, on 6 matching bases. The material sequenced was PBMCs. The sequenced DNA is TGCGCCAGCAGCTTGACGGGGGTGGATCGCACAGATACGCAGTATTTT. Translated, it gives CASSLTGVDRTDTQYF.